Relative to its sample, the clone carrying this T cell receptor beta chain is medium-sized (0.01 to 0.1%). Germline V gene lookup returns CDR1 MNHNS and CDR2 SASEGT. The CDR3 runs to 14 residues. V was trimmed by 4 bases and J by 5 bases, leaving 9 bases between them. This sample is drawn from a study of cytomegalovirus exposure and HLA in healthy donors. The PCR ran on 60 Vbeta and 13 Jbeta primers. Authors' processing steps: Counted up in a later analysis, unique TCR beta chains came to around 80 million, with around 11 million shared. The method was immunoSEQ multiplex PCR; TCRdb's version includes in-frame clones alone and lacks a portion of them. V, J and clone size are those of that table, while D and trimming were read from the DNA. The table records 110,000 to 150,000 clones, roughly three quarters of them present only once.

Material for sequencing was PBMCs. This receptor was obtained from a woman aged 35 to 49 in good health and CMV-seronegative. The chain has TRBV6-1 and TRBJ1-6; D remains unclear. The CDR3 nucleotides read TGTGCCAGCAGTGCGGCCACAGATAATTCACCCCTCCACTTT. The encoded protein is CASSAATDNSPLHF.